The next 30 T cell receptor beta chains were all read from a single sample in a study of T-cell memory formation after mild COVID-19. TCRdb itself ran the 5' RACE reads through MiXCR, one entry per CDR3 protein. The table includes 450,000 to 650,000 distinct CDR3 sequences, 15% to 20% detected once. The sample consisted of PBMCs or a T cell subset sorted from them (not recorded which). The receptors stem from an adult woman who had mild COVID-19 (a few samples of this study predate the infection). Cell type and time point are not known.

V is TRBV7-3 and J is TRBJ2-3; TRBD2 might be the D (6 bases). CDR1 is SGHTA, CDR2 FQGTGA, per germline. This CDR3 is 17 amino acids long. Trimming stripped 4 bases from V and 0 bases from J, with 17 bases between. In DNA, the CDR3 is TGTGCCAGCAGCTCGCGCGGGGACTCCGCTAGCACAGATACGCAGTATTTT. It translates to CASSSRGDSASTDTQYF.

CDR3 DNA: TGTGCCAGCTCACCAGACCCCTGGGGCAGGGCGAACACTGAAGCTTTCTTT. As protein: CASSPDPWGRANTEAFF. The chain couples TRBV18 to TRBJ1-1, with D maybe TRBD1 (5 bases). The germline V gene has CDR1 KGHSH and CDR2 LQKENI. There are 17 residues in the CDR3. V was pared by 2 bases and J by 1 base, with 17 bases between.

This clonotype was picked up a small number of times. The chain recombines TRBV19 with TRBJ1-5, with 9 bases lining up with TRBD1. Unmatched junction bases numbered 5, after V lost 2 bases and J lost 9 bases. Looked up from germline, CDR1 is LNHDA and CDR2 is SQIVND (reference sequence). This CDR3 comprises 14 residues. The CDR3 DNA follows: TGTGCCAGTAGTATAACAGGGGGCGAATGGCCCCAGCATTTT. Its translation is CASSITGGEWPQHF. The whole variable domain, remainder taken from reference TRBV19 and TRBJ1-5, is DGGITQSPKYLFRKEGQNVTLSCEQNLNHDAMYWYRQDPGQGLRLIYYSQIVNDFQKGDIAEGYSVSREKKESFPLTVTSAQKNPTAFYLCASSITGGEWPQHFGDGTRLSIL.

The chain employs TRBV6-5 and TRBJ2-2; a possible D gene is TRBD1 (6 bases). Germline assignment: CDR1 MNHEY and CDR2 SVGAGI. This CDR3 contains 17 residues. V was clipped by 6 bases and J by 8 bases, with 25 bases between them. The CDR3 DNA sequence: TGTGCCAGCAGCCTGGCCCGGGACCACCAAGGGGGTGGGGAGCTGTTTTTT. Translated, it gives CASSLARDHQGGGELFF.

The genes are TRBV7-2 and TRBJ2-1; a possible D gene is TRBD2 (6 bases). Germline V CDR1 and CDR2: SGHTA, FQGNSA. The CDR3 runs 16 residues. Deletions cut 3 bases from V and 4 bases from J, with 16 bases between. The CDR3 loop is CASSFSVGGFYNEQFF. The DNA of the CDR3 is TGTGCCAGCAGCTTTTCTGTCGGGGGTTTTTACAATGAGCAGTTCTTC.

This clonotype was recorded a few times. The chain is built from TRBV12-3 or TRBV12-4 and TRBJ2-7; D gene ambiguous. This CDR3 spans 17 amino acids. The V end lost 4 bases, the J end lost 3 bases, and 22 bases lay between the germline ends. Written as DNA, the CDR3 is TGTGCCAGCAGTTCAAGGGCAGGCGACGAACGAAACTACGAGCAGTACTTC. As protein: CASSSRAGDERNYEQYF.

This clonotype turned up a few times. The chain combines TRBV9 with TRBJ2-5, with a weak D call TRBD2 (6 bases). CDR1 and CDR2 (germline): SGDLS, YYNGEE. V gave up 2 bases and J gave up 1 base, with 21 bases separating them. The CDR3 runs to 18 residues. CDR3 DNA: TGTGCCAGCAGCGTTCCGGACCGGCGGGACCAGACCCAAGAGACCCAGTACTTC. The encoded protein is CASSVPDRRDQTQETQYF.

The V and J genes are TRBV10-3 and TRBJ1-3; D is unclear. This CDR3 is 15 amino acids long. Germline-derived CDR1 and CDR2 are ENHRY and SYGVKD. V was trimmed by 10 bases and J by 1 base, leaving 17 bases between them. CDR3 DNA: TGTGCCACCGCCTTGAGCCTATCTTCTGGAAACACCATATATTTT. It encodes CATALSLSSGNTIYF.

The chain has TRBV25-1 and TRBJ1-1, with 8 bases lining up with TRBD1. V trimming: 6 bases; J trimming: 6 bases; junction bases outside the gene matches: 6. Germline V gene data show CDR1 as MGHDK and CDR2 as SYGVNS. CDR3 length: 13 residues. As DNA, the CDR3 is TGTGCCAGCAGCTCCCAGGGGGCGCCTGAAGCTTTCTTT. This gives the protein CASSSQGAPEAFF.

This chain links TRBV7-3 with TRBJ1-2, with D possibly TRBD1 on 6 matching bases. Trimming cost V 6 bases and J 2 bases, with 10 bases left between them. This CDR3 has 13 amino acids. Germline V gene sequence: CDR1 SGHTA, CDR2 FQGTGA. The CDR3 DNA sequence: TGTGCCAGCAGTCGGGGGCCCAACTATGGCTACACCTTC. It specifies CASSRGPNYGYTF.

This clonotype was observed a few times. This rearrangement joins TRBV6-2 or TRBV6-3 to TRBJ2-7; no reliable D call. The germline V gene has CDR1 MNHEY and CDR2 SVGEGT. Trimming left V 2 bases short and J 2 bases short, with 7 bases between. The CDR3 length is 13 residues. CDR3 nucleotide sequence: TGTGCCAGCAGTTACCAGCCCACCTACGAGCAGTACTTC. Its protein product is CASSYQPTYEQYF.

This chain uses TRBV6-5 with TRBJ1-1, with D hard to call. Deletions cut 10 bases from V and 8 bases from J, with 14 bases between. Germline assignment: CDR1 MNHEY and CDR2 SVGAGI. This CDR3 is built from 11 residues. CDR3 protein: CATYSSPEAFF. CDR3 DNA: TGTGCCACATATAGTTCTCCCGAAGCTTTCTTT.

This chain uses TRBV6-1 with TRBJ2-4; 8 nucleotides agree with TRBD1. The germline CDR1 and CDR2 sequences are MNHNS and SASEGT. Trimming removed 3 bases from V and 7 bases from J; junction bases left unmatched: 11. CDR3 length: 16 amino acids. DNA of the CDR3: TGTGCCAGCAGTGATGGGGACAGGACTACCTGGAACATTCAGTACTTC. Amino acid sequence: CASSDGDRTTWNIQYF.

The J gene is TRBJ1-6, the V gene TRBV6-5; D is possibly TRBD1 (5 bases). Germline V lookup: CDR1 MNHEY, CDR2 SVGAGI. The CDR3 covers 15 residues. Trimming removed 6 bases at V and 7 bases at J, with 16 bases between. The CDR3 sequence is CASSPLRQGNSPLHF. The DNA of the CDR3 is TGTGCCAGCAGCCCCTTGCGGCAGGGAAATTCACCCCTCCACTTT.

The chain combines TRBV28 with TRBJ2-1; the D gene is possibly TRBD1 (5 bases). From germline, CDR1 is MDHEN and CDR2 SYDVKM. The V end was cut by 2 bases, the J end by 12 bases, with 17 bases between. The CDR3 is made up of 14 amino acids. The CDR3 reads CASSLSPRVRVQFF. DNA for the CDR3: TGTGCCAGCAGTTTAAGCCCCAGGGTTCGGGTGCAGTTCTTC.

This clonotype has only a few counts. This sequence joins TRBV30 and TRBJ2-6; D is unresolved. The CDR3 is 14 amino acids. V lost 4 bases, J lost 0 bases, and 7 bases lay in between. The V gene's germline CDR1 is GTSNPN and CDR2 SVGIG (reference sequence). The CDR3 here is CAWNEDSGANVLTF. DNA of the CDR3: TGTGCCTGGAATGAGGACTCTGGGGCCAACGTCCTGACTTTC.

The V call is TRBV4-1, the J call TRBJ1-6, with unresolved D. Between the trimmed V and J ends, which lost 3 bases and 0 bases, there was a span of 9 bases. CDR3 size: 16 residues. CDR1 MGHRA and CDR2 YSYEKL come from the germline V gene. Written as DNA, the CDR3 is TGCGCCAGCAGCCAGGCACAGATCTCCTATAATTCACCCCTCCACTTT. Translation gives CASSQAQISYNSPLHF.

V usage is TRBV27 and J usage is TRBJ2-1; D ambiguous. Germline V lookup: CDR1 MNHEY, CDR2 SMNVEV (reference sequence). Trimming left V 6 bases short and J 14 bases short, with 17 bases between. CDR3 size: 12 residues. The CDR3 reads CASSPAWSPEFF. The CDR3 DNA reads TGTGCCAGCAGCCCGGCATGGTCCCCGGAGTTCTTC.

There are many counts of this clonotype. V and J are TRBV5-5 and TRBJ2-2; TRBD1 or TRBD2 may be the D gene (6 bases each). The germline V gene encodes CDR1 SGHKS and CDR2 YYEKEE (reference sequence). V was cut by 1 base and J by 8 bases, with 9 bases left in between. The CDR3 is 13 residues long. The CDR3 DNA follows: TGTGCCAGCAGCTTGACGGGGGCAGGGGAGCTGTTTTTT. Encoded protein: CASSLTGAGELFF.

J is TRBJ2-7 and V is TRBV6-5; TRBD2 is a possible D gene (6 bases). In germline, CDR1 is MNHEY, CDR2 SVGAGI. The CDR3 covers 14 residues. The germline V and J ends were trimmed by 9 bases and 3 bases, with 18 bases remaining between them. The CDR3 spells CASLRRELGYEQYF. Written as DNA, the CDR3 is TGTGCCAGTCTTAGGAGGGAGTTGGGCTACGAGCAGTACTTC.

The chain carries TRBV7-2 and TRBJ1-5; D gene uncertain. The germline CDR1 and CDR2 sequences are SGHTA and FQGNSA. Trimming pared 4 bases from V and 5 bases from J, leaving 9 bases between. This CDR3 has 13 residues. The CDR3 DNA reads TGTGCCAGCAGCTATGAGAGATATCAGCCCCAGCATTTT. Amino acids: CASSYERYQPQHF.

The gene calls are TRBV11-3 and TRBJ2-1; 11 nucleotides match TRBD2. V gave up 4 bases and J gave up 4 bases; unmatched junction bases: 15. Germline CDR1 reads SGHNT; CDR2 reads YENEEA. The CDR3 totals 19 residues. CDR3 amino acids: CASSSIWPSTSGGYNEQFF. The CDR3 DNA follows: TGTGCCAGCAGCTCTATATGGCCCAGTACTAGCGGGGGTTACAATGAGCAGTTCTTC.

The chain carries TRBV5-6 and TRBJ2-5, with TRBD1 identical over 7 bases. Trimming removed 0 bases from V and 5 bases from J; junction bases left unmatched: 7. CDR3 length: 15 residues. Germline CDR1 and CDR2: SGHDT and YYEEEE. The CDR3: CASSLVDRADETQYF. In DNA form, the CDR3 reads TGTGCCAGCAGCTTGGTCGACAGGGCTGACGAGACCCAGTACTTC.

This clonotype has just a few counts. The chain is built from TRBV20-1 and TRBJ1-6; D ambiguous. The CDR3 consists of 12 residues. Germline V gives CDR1 DFQATT, CDR2 SNEGSKA (reference sequence). Deletions cut 6 bases from V and 10 bases from J, with 13 bases between. This CDR3 reads CSARMRESPLHF. The CDR3, as DNA: TGCAGTGCCCGCATGAGGGAGTCACCCCTCCACTTT.

This sequence joins TRBV7-8 and TRBJ2-2; D is possibly TRBD2 (5 bases). Germline CDR1 is SGHVS and CDR2 is FQNEAQ. The length of the CDR3 is 16 residues. V lost 1 base, J lost 1 base, and 10 bases lay in between. The CDR3 nucleotides read TGTGCCAGCAGCTTAGTTGAGGGCCTGAACACCGGGGAGCTGTTTTTT. Amino acid sequence: CASSLVEGLNTGELFF.

This clonotype has a handful of counts. This chain connects TRBV29-1 to TRBJ2-1; D remains unclear. The V end was cut by 6 bases, the J end by 13 bases, with 13 bases between. This CDR3 contains 10 residues. Per germline, CDR1 SQVTM and CDR2 ANQGSEA. The CDR3 sequence: CSVAYETQFF. The CDR3 coding sequence is TGCAGCGTGGCGTACGAAACTCAGTTCTTC.

This clonotype was counted between two and nine times. The gene calls are TRBV6-6 and TRBJ1-3; D is ambiguous. CDR3 length equals 15 residues. Trimming left V 3 bases short and J 4 bases short, with 13 bases between. CDR1 and CDR2 from the germline V gene are MNHNY and SVGAGI (reference sequence). The CDR3 DNA reads as TGTGCCAGCAGTTATGAGGGCTCGGGCGGAAACACCATATATTTT. This encodes CASSYEGSGGNTIYF.

There are a few counts of this clonotype. J is TRBJ2-3 and V is TRBV20-1; D unclear. Trimming took 0 bases from V and 4 from J, leaving 11 bases between them. In germline, CDR1 is DFQATT, CDR2 SNEGSKA (reference sequence). The CDR3 sequence is 14 residues long. The CDR3 region is CSAREGRLADTQYF. Here the CDR3 DNA reads TGCAGTGCTAGAGAAGGACGGTTGGCAGATACGCAGTATTTT.

Remarks on this clonotype: One end of the junction fails to match germline, which may point to a read error. This rearrangement joins TRBV7-7 to TRBJ2-3; TRBD1 is a possible D gene (5 bases). The CDR3 totals 16 residues. Looked up from germline, CDR1 is SSHAT and CDR2 is FNYEAQ (reference sequence). The CDR3 nucleotides are TGTGCTAGCAGCTTAGAGGCCAGGGAATTGGCAGATACGCAGTATTTT. This gives the protein CASSLEARELADTQYF.

The chain has TRBV21-1 and TRBJ1-1; the DNA was not compared with TRBD1, the D call given in the table. TRBV21-1 is described as a pseudogene. This CDR3 contains 16 residues. CDR3 residues: CASSKENRGGNTEALF. The DNA for the CDR3 is TGTGCCAGCAGCAAAGAAAATAGGGGTGGGAACACTGAAGCTTTATTT.